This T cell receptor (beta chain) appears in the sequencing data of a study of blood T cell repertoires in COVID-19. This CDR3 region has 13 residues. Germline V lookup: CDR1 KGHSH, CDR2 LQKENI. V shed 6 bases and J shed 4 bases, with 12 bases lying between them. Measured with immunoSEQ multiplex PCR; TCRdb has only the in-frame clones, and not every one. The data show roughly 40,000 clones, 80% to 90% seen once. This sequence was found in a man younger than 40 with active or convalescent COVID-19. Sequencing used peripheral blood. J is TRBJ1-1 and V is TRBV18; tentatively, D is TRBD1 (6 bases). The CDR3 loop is CASSPGQSTEAFF. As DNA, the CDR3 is TGTGCCAGCTCTCCTGGACAGTCCACTGAAGCTTTCTTT.